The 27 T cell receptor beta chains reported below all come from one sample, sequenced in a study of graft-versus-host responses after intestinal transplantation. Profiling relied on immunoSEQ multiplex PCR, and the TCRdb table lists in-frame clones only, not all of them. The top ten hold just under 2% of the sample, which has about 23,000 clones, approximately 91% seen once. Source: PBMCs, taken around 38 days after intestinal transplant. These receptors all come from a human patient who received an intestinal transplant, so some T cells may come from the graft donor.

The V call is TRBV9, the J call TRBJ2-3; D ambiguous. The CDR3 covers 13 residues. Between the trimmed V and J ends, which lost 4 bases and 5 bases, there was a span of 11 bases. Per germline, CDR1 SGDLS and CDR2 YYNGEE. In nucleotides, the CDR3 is TGTGCCAGCAGCCTTCTTAGGAGAGATACGCAGTATTTT. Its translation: CASSLLRRDTQYF.

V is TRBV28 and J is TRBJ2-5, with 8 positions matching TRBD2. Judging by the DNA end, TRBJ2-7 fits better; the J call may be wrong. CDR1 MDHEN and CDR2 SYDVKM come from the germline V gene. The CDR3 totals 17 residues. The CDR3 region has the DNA TGTGCCAGCAGTTTAAGGCTAGCGGGCAAACCCTCCTACGAGCAGTACTTC. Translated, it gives CASSLRLAGKPSYEQYF.

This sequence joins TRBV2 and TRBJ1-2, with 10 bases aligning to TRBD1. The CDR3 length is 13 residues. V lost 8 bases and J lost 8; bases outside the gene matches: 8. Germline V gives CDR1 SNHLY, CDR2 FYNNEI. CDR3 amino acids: CASHDRGLWGYTF. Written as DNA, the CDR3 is TGTGCCAGCCACGACAGGGGGCTATGGGGCTACACCTTC.

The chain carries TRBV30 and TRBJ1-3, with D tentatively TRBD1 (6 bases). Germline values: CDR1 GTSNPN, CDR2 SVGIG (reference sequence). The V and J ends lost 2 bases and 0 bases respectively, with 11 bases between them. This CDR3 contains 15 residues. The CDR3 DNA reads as TGTGCCTGGAGTAATGAGGGGGTCTCTGGAAACACCATATATTTT. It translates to CAWSNEGVSGNTIYF.

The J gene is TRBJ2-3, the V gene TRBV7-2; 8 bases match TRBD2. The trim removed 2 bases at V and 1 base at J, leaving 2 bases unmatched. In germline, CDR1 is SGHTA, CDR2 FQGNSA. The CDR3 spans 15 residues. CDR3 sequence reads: CASSLKAGGTDTQYF. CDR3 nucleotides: TGTGCCAGCAGCTTAAAAGCGGGAGGCACAGATACGCAGTATTTT.

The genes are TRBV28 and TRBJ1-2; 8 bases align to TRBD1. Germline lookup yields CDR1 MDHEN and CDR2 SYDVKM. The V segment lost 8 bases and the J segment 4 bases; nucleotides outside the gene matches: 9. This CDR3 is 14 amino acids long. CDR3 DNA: TGTGCCAGCGGAACAGGGGGGGCGATCTATGGCTACACCTTC. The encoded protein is CASGTGGAIYGYTF.

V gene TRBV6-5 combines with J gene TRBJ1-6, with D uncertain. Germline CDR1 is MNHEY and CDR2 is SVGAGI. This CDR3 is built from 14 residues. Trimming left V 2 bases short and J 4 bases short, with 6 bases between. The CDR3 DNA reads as TGTGCCAGCAGTTACGGTCCTTATAATTCACCCCTCCACTTT. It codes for CASSYGPYNSPLHF.

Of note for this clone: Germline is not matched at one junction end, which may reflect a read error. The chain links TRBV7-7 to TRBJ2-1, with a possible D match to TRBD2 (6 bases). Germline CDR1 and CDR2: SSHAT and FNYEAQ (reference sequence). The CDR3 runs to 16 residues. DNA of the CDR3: TGTGCTAGCAGCTTAGTCGCGGGGAGCTCCTACAATGAGCAGTTCTTC. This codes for CASSLVAGSSYNEQFF.

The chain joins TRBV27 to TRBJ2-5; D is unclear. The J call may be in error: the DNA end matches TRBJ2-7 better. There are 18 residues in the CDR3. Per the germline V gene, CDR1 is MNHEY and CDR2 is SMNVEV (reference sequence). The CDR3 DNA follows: TGTGCCAGCAGTTTATATGGCCCGGGTAGGGTAAACTCCTACGAGCAGTACTTC. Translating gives CASSLYGPGRVNSYEQYF.

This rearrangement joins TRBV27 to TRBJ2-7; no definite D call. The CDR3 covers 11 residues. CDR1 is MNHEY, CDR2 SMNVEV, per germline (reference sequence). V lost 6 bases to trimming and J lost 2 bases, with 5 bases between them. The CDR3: CASSDTYEQYF. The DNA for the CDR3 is TGTGCCAGCAGCGATACCTACGAGCAGTACTTC.

This CDR3 reads CATRQGYHNEQFF. The CDR3 coding sequence is TGTGCCACCAGGCAGGGGTACCACAATGAGCAGTTCTTC. V usage is TRBV15 and J usage is TRBJ2-1, with D possibly TRBD1 on 6 matching bases. This CDR3 contains 13 residues. V was shortened by 6 bases and J by 5 bases, with 11 bases between the two germline ends. From germline, CDR1 is LNHNV and CDR2 YYDKDF (reference sequence).

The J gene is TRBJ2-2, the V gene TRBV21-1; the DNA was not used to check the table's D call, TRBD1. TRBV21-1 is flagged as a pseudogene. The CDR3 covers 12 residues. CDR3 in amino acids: CASSRADGELFF. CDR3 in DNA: TGTGCCAGCAGCAGGGCAGACGGGGAGCTGTTTTTT.

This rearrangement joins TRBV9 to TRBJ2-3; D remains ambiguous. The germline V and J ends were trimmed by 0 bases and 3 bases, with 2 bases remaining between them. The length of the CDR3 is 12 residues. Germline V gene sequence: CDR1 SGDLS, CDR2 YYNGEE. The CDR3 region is CASSVGTDTQYF. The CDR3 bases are TGTGCCAGCAGCGTAGGAACAGATACGCAGTATTTT. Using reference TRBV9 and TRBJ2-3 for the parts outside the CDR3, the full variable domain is DSGVTQTPKHLITATGQRVTLRCSPRSGDLSVYWYQQSLDQGLQFLIQYYNGEERAKGNILERFSAQQFPDLHSELNLSSLELGDSALYFCASSVGTDTQYFGPGTRLTVL.

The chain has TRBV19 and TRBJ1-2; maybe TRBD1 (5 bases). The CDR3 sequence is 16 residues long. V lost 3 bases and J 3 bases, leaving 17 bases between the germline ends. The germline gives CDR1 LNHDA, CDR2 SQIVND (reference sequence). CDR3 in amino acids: CASSIVAQGLDYGYTF. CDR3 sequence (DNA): TGTGCCAGTAGTATCGTTGCCCAGGGCCTAGACTATGGCTACACCTTC.

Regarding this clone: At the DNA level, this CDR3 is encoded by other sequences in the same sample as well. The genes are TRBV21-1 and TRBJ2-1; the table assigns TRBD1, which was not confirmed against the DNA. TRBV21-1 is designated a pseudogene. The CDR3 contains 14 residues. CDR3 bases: TGTGCCAGCAGCAACGCCATGAAGGGGCATGAGCAGTTCTTC. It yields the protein CASSNAMKGHEQFF.

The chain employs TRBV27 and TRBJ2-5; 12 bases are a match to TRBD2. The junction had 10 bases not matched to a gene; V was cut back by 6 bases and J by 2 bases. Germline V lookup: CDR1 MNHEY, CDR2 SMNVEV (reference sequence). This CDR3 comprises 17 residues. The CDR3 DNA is TGTGCCAGCAGCAGGGGGCTACTAGCGGGAGGTCAAGAGACCCAGTACTTC. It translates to CASSRGLLAGGQETQYF.

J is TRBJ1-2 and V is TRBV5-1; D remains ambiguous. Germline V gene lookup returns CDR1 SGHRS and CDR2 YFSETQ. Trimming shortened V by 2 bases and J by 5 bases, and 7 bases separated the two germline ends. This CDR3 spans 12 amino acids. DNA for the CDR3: TGCGCCAGCAGCTTCGACGGTTATGGCTACACCTTC. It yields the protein CASSFDGYGYTF.

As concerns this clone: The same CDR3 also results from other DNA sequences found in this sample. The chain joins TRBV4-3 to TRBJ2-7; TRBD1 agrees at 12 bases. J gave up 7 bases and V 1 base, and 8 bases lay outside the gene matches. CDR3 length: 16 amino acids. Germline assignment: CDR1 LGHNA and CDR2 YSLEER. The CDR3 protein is CASSQGLGQGAWEQYF. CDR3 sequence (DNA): TGCGCCAGCAGCCAAGGTTTGGGACAGGGGGCGTGGGAGCAGTACTTC.

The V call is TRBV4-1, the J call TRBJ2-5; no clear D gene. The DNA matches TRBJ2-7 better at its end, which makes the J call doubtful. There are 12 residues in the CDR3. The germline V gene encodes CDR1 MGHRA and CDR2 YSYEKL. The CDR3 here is CASSQAHYEQYF. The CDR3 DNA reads TGCGCCAGCAGCCAAGCTCACTACGAGCAGTACTTC.

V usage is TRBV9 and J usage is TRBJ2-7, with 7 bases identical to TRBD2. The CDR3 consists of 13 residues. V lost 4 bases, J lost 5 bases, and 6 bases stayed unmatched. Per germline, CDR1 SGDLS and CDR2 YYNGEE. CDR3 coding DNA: TGTGCCAGCAGCCATGGGGAGGGGCACGAGCAGTACTTC. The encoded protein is CASSHGEGHEQYF. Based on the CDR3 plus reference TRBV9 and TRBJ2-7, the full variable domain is DSGVTQTPKHLITATGQRVTLRCSPRSGDLSVYWYQQSLDQGLQFLIQYYNGEERAKGNILERFSAQQFPDLHSELNLSSLELGDSALYFCASSHGEGHEQYFGPGTRLTVT.

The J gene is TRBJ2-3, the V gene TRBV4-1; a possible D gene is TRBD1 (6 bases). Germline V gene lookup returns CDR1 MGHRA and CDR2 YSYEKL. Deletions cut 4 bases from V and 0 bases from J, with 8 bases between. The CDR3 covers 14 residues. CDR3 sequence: CASSRGPSTDTQYF. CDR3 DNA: TGCGCCAGCAGCCGGGGGCCTAGCACAGATACGCAGTATTTT.

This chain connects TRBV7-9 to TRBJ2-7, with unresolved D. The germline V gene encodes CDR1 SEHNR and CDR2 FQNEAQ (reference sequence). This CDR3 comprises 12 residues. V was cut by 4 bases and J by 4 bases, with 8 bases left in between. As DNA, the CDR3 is TGTGCCAGCAGCTCGGACGGTTACGAGCAGTACTTC. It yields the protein CASSSDGYEQYF. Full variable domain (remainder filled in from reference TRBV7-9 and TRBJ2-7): DTGVSQNPRHKITKRGQNVTFRCDPISEHNRLYWYRQTLGQGPEFLTYFQNEAQLEKSRLLSDRFSAERPKGSFSTLEIQRTEQGDSAMYLCASSSDGYEQYFGPGTRLTVT.

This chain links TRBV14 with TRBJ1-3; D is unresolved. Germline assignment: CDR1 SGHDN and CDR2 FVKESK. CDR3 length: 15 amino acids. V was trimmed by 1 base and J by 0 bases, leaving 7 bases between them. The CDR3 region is CASSQAIGSGNTIYF. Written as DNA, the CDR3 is TGTGCCAGCAGCCAAGCCATTGGCTCTGGAAACACCATATATTTT.

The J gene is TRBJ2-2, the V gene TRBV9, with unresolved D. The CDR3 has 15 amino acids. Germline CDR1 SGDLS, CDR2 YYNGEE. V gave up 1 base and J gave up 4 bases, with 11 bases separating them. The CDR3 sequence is CASSVWDGGTGELFF. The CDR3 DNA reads TGTGCCAGCAGCGTATGGGATGGCGGCACCGGGGAGCTGTTTTTT.

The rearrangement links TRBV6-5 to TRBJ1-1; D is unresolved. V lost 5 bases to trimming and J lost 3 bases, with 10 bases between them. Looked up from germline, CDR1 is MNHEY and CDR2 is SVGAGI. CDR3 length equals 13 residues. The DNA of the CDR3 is TGTGCCAGCAGTCTCCAGCAGCACACTGAAGCTTTCTTT. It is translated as CASSLQQHTEAFF.

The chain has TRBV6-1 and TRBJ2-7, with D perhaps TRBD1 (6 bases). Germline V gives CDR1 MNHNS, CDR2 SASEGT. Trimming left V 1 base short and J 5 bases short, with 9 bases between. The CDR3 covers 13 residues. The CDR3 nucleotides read TGTGCCAGCAGTGAAGTATGGACAGACGAGCAGTACTTC. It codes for CASSEVWTDEQYF.

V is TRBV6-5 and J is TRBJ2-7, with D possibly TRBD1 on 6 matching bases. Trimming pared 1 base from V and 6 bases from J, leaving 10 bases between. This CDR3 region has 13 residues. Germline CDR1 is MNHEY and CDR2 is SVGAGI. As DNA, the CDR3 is TGTGCCAGCAGTTACTTAAAAGGGGGCGAGCAGTACTTC. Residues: CASSYLKGGEQYF.